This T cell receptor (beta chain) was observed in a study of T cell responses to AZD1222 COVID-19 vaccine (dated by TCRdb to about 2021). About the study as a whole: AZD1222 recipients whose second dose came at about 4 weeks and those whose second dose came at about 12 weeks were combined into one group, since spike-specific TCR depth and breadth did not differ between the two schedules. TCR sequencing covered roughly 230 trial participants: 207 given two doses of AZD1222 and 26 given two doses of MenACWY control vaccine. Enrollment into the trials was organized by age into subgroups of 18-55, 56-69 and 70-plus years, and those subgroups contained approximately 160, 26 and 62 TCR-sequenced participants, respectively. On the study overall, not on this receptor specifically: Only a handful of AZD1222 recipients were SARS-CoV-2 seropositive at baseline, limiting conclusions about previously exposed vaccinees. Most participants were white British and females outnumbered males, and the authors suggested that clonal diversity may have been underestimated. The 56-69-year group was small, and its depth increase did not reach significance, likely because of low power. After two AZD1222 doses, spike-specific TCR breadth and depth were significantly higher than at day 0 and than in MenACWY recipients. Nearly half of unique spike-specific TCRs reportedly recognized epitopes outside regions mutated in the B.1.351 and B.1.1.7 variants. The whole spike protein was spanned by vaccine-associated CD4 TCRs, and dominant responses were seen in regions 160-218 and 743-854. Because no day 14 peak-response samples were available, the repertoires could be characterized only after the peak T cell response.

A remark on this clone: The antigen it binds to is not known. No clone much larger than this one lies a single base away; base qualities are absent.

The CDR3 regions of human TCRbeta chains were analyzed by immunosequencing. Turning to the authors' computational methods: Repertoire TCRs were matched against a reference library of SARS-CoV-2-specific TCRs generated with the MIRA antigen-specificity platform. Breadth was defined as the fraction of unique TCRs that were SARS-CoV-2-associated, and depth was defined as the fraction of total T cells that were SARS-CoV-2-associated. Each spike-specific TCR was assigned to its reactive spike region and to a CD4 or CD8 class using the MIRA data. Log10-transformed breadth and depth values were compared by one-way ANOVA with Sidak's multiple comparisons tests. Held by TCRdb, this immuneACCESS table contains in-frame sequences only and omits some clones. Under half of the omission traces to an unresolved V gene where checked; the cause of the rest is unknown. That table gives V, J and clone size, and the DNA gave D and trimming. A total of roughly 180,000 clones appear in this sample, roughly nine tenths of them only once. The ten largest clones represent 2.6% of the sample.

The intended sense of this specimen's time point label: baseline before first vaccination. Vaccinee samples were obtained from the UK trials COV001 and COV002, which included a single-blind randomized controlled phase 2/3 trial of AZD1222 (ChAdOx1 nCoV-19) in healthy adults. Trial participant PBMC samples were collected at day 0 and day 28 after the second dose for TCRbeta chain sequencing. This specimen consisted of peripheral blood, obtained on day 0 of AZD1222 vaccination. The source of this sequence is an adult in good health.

CDR3 reads: CASSFGQGTNTEAFF. The DNA is TGTGCCAGTAGTTTTGGACAGGGGACGAACACTGAAGCTTTCTTT. This chain joins TRBV19 to TRBJ1-1; 9 of the junction bases match TRBD1. The CDR3 starts with the cysteine, ends with the phenylalanine, and has 15 residues. Only the CDR3 part of the read is kept: 45 bases, read in frame from the first base. Reading the germline V gene (reference sequence) gives CDR1 LNHDA and CDR2 SQIVND. Germline trimming amounts to 5 bases on V and 1 base on J, with 5 as the count of junction bases outside the gene matches.